This TCR beta chain was identified during a study of T cells in Graves' hyperthyroidism and ophthalmopathy. Overall study: Initial diagnosis, before any treatment, was when peripheral blood was collected.

Germline CDR1 reads LNHNV; CDR2 reads YYDKDF (reference sequence). The CDR3 length is 19 residues. The trim removed 0 bases at V and 1 base at J, leaving 10 bases unmatched. With duration under 3 months, ophthalmopathy was active: Clinical Activity Score at least 3, NOSPECS at least 4. Diagnostic decisions used clinical symptoms, serum thyroxine and TRAb, thyroid ultrasound and orbital computed tomography. From 8.5 to 10 ml of fresh peripheral blood, PBMCs were isolated. The TCR beta CDR3 regions underwent amplification using RNA transcripts as the source. A first-round RT-PCR of the TCR CDR3 used the HTBI primer set. TCRdb used MiXCR to reprocess the multiplex PCR reads, holding one entry per CDR3 protein. The table records about 290,000 distinct CDR3 sequences, roughly 20% of them present only once.

This receptor was obtained from a man between 50 and 59 years old with Graves' ophthalmopathy. The sequenced sample was blood. The chain is built from TRBV15 and TRBJ2-1, with TRBD2 matching 9 bases. CDR3 protein: CATSREASGEVRSYNEQFF. Written as DNA, the CDR3 is TGTGCCACCAGCAGAGAGGCTAGCGGGGAAGTGAGATCCTACAATGAGCAGTTCTTC.